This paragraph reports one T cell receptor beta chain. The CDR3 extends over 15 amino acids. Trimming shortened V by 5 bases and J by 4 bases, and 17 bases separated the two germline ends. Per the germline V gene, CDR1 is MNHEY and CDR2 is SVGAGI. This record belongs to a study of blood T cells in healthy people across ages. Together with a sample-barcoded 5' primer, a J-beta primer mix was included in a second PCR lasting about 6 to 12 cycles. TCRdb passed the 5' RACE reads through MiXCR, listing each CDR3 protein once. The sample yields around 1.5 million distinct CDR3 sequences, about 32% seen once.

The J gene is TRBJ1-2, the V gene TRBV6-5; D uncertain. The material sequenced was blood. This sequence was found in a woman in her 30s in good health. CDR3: CASSGRTSGVYGYTF. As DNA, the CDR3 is TGTGCCAGCAGTGGCCGGACTTCCGGGGTCTATGGCTACACCTTC.